This TCR beta chain was identified in a study of CD8 T cells in Susac syndrome. Regarding the study as a whole: A relatively small number of individuals underwent TCR sequencing and HLA analysis.

Trimming removed 2 bases from V and 6 bases from J, with 11 bases in between. The CDR3 contains 13 residues. Per the germline V gene, CDR1 is MDHEN and CDR2 is SYDVKM. Roughly 0.45 to 1 ug RNA was reverse transcribed with random hexamers. Amplification of TCR beta CDR3 used immunoSEQ multiplex PCR across 54 Vbeta and 13 Jbeta. TCRdb reprocessed the immunoSEQ multiplex PCR reads with MiXCR, giving one entry per CDR3 protein. The sample contains around 170,000 distinct CDR3 sequences, around 95% of which appear only once. With respect to this clonotype: Its specificity is unknown.

Negative isolation yielded the CD8+ and CD4+ T cells, while FACS enriched the TEMRA cells. The clonotype was recovered from a human donor with multiple sclerosis. The chain has TRBV28 and TRBJ2-7; D is unresolved. The sequencing sample was made of CD8+ T cells from PBMCs. In DNA form, the CDR3 reads TGTGCCAGCAGTTTAATAAGTGCGTCCGAGCAGTACTTC. This gives the protein CASSLISASEQYF.